Each of the 14 T cell receptor beta chains below was sequenced from the same sample in a study of Tregs in tolerant kidney transplant recipients. Only in-frame clones appear in the TCRdb table, and some are missing; sequencing was by immunoSEQ multiplex PCR. The sample has about 64,000 clones; 98% are singletons. The material was Tregs from blood, obtained before the transplant. The receptor set was obtained from a human donor who received a combined kidney and bone marrow transplant.

V gene TRBV9 combines with J gene TRBJ1-1; TRBD1 matches 8 bases. The CDR3 runs to 16 residues. The J segment lost 8 bases and the V segment lost 0 bases, leaving 12 bases of the junction unmatched. Germline CDR1 is SGDLS and CDR2 is YYNGEE. The CDR3 DNA is TGTGCCAGCAGCGTAGGCGCAGGGGGCGTCGTAATGGAAGCTTTCTTT. The encoded protein is CASSVGAGGVVMEAFF.

In its sample, this clone was seen once. This chain joins TRBV7-9 and TRBJ2-2, with D uncertain. The CDR3 consists of 16 residues. V lost 5 bases and J lost 4, with 17 bases in between. Germline CDR1 and CDR2: SEHNR and FQNEAQ (reference sequence). The CDR3, as DNA: TGTGCCAGCAGCCCTAGTCCCCGTCCATCCACCGGGGAGCTGTTTTTT. The encoded protein is CASSPSPRPSTGELFF.

The rearrangement uses TRBV6-6 and TRBJ1-1; D remains unclear. Germline CDR1 is MNHNY and CDR2 is SVGAGI (reference sequence). The CDR3 runs 15 residues. V lost 2 bases and J lost 8, with 18 bases in between. The CDR3 protein is CASSYPGGGLTEAFF. The CDR3 region has the DNA TGTGCCAGCAGTTACCCCGGAGGCGGACTGACGGAAGCTTTCTTT.

The chain recombines TRBV18 with TRBJ2-7; 7 bases line up with TRBD1. CDR1 is KGHSH, CDR2 LQKENI, per germline. This CDR3 comprises 12 residues. V lost 5 bases to trimming and J lost 6 bases; unmatched junction nucleotides: 4. The CDR3 DNA is TGTGCCAGCTCATCGACAGGGTCCGAGCAGTACTTC. It codes for CASSSTGSEQYF.

The chain couples TRBV15 to TRBJ1-2; TRBD1 matches 8 bases. Per the germline V gene, CDR1 is LNHNV and CDR2 is YYDKDF (reference sequence). The CDR3 loop spans 16 amino acids. The J segment lost 6 bases and the V segment lost 0 bases, leaving 9 bases of the junction unmatched. Here the CDR3 reads CATSRDLDAGGNGYTF. The CDR3 region has the DNA TGTGCCACCAGCAGAGATTTAGACGCAGGGGGCAATGGCTACACCTTC.

This chain connects TRBV27 to TRBJ2-7, with a weak D call TRBD1 (5 bases). Germline V gene lookup returns CDR1 MNHEY and CDR2 SMNVEV (reference sequence). The germline V and J ends were trimmed by 3 bases and 7 bases, with 13 bases remaining between them. The CDR3 consists of 13 residues. The CDR3 sequence: CASSLGPSVEQYF. CDR3 nucleotide sequence: TGTGCCAGCAGTTTGGGGCCCAGCGTAGAGCAGTACTTC.

The V and J genes are TRBV4-3 and TRBJ2-7; 8 bases map to TRBD1. V trimming: 8 bases; J trimming: 3 bases; junction bases outside the gene matches: 6. The CDR3 totals 13 residues. Germline values: CDR1 LGHNA, CDR2 YSLEER. The CDR3 spells CASGTGLGYEQYF. Written as DNA, the CDR3 is TGCGCCAGCGGGACAGGATTAGGCTACGAGCAGTACTTC.

In this sample, this clone turned up once. The genes are TRBV13 and TRBJ2-3, with TRBD2 matching 7 bases. This CDR3 spans 17 amino acids. The V gene's germline CDR1 is PRHDT and CDR2 FYEKMQ (reference sequence). With 5 bases clipped from V and 4 bases from J, the junction kept 15 bases outside the gene matches. CDR3: CASSPRRDYLNADTQYF. The DNA of the CDR3 is TGTGCCAGCAGCCCCCGCCGGGACTACTTGAACGCAGATACGCAGTATTTT.

V is TRBV5-1 and J is TRBJ2-3; 14 positions match TRBD2. The length of the CDR3 is 18 residues. V shed 4 bases, J shed 0 bases, and the junction held 7 bases outside the gene matches. CDR1 SGHRS and CDR2 YFSETQ come from the germline V gene. CDR3 in amino acids: CASSLPGTSGGSTDTQYF. The CDR3 DNA reads TGCGCCAGCAGCCTACCCGGGACTAGCGGGGGAAGCACAGATACGCAGTATTTT. Supplemented by reference TRBV5-1 and TRBJ2-3, the full variable domain reads KAGVTQTPRYLIKTRGQQVTLSCSPISGHRSVSWYQQTPGQGLQFLFEYFSETQRNKGNFPGRFSGRQFSNSRSEMNVSTLELGDSALYLCASSLPGTSGGSTDTQYFGPGTRLTVL.

The V and J genes are TRBV7-9 and TRBJ2-4; D may be TRBD1 (5 bases). V gave up 6 bases and J gave up 8 bases, with 11 bases separating them. Germline loops: CDR1 SEHNR, CDR2 FQNEAQ (reference sequence). The CDR3 totals 12 residues. The CDR3 DNA follows: TGTGCCAGCAGATCCGAAGGGGACATTCAGTACTTC. Its translation is CASRSEGDIQYF.

The chain uses TRBV30 and TRBJ1-2, with TRBD1 matching over 7 bases. Germline CDR1 is GTSNPN and CDR2 is SVGIG (reference sequence). CDR3 size: 16 residues. V shed 8 bases, J shed 5 bases, and the junction held 20 bases outside the gene matches. This CDR3 is CAGRDWATGTFYGYTF. CDR3 coding DNA: TGTGCCGGAAGGGATTGGGCGACAGGGACCTTTTATGGCTACACCTTC.

This clone was recorded only once. The rearrangement links TRBV18 to TRBJ2-3; D is unresolved. Deletions cut 0 bases from V and 5 bases from J, with 3 bases between. The CDR3 is 12 amino acids. The germline CDR1 and CDR2 sequences are KGHSH and LQKENI. The CDR3 region has the DNA TGTGCCAGCTCACCACCCGTAGATACGCAGTATTTT. Its protein is CASSPPVDTQYF. The full variable domain, its missing parts supplied by reference TRBV18 and TRBJ2-3, is NAGVMQNPRHLVRRRGQEARLRCSPMKGHSHVYWYRQLPEEGLKFMVYLQKENIIDESGMPKERFSAEFPKEGPSILRIQQVVRGDSAAYFCASSPPVDTQYFGPGTRLTVL.

V gene TRBV5-1 combines with J gene TRBJ2-2; the match to TRBD2 covers 10 bases. The germline V gene has CDR1 SGHRS and CDR2 YFSETQ. The CDR3 length is 16 residues. The trim removed 5 bases at V and 4 bases at J, leaving 8 bases unmatched. Here the CDR3 DNA reads TGCGCCAGCAGTTTACTAGCGGGGCCCACCACCGGGGAGCTGTTTTTT. Translated, it gives CASSLLAGPTTGELFF.

V and J are TRBV20-1 and TRBJ2-7; D gene unclear. Germline-derived CDR1 and CDR2 are DFQATT and SNEGSKA (reference sequence). Trimming left V 4 bases short and J 3 bases short, with 4 bases between. This CDR3 region has 10 residues. CDR3 amino acids: CSATNYEQYF. CDR3 nucleotides: TGCAGTGCTACAAACTACGAGCAGTACTTC.